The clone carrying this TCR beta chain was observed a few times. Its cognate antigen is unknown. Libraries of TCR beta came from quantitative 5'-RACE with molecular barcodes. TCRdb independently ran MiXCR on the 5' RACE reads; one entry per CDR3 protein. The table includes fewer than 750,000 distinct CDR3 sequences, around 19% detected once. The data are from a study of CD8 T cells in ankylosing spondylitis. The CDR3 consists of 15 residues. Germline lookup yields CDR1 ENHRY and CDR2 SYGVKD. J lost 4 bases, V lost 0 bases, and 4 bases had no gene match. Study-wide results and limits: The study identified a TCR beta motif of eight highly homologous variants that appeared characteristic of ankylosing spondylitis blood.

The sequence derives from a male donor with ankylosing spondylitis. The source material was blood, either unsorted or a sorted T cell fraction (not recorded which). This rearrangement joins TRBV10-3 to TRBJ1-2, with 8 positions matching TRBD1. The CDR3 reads CAISESPDRVYGYTF. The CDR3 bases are TGTGCCATCAGTGAGTCTCCGGACAGGGTCTATGGCTACACCTTC.